Listed below are T cell receptor beta chains from one sample, sequenced in a study of cytomegalovirus exposure and HLA in healthy donors. Profiled with immunoSEQ multiplex PCR; TCRdb holds only in-frame clones, not every one. Of about 71,000 clones detected, approximately 94% appear once; the ten largest clones hold approximately 1%. Sequencing input: PBMCs. The receptors originated from a woman aged 18-30 years in good health and CMV-seronegative. Both conserved end residues are part of each CDR3. A D gene is named only where the DNA matches it firmly. Size values are once, few and many counts, or a class for expanded clones, and some rows have none.

abundance	d_gene	v_gene	len	j_gene	CDR3aa	CDR3nt
.	TRBD1	TRBV6-5	14	TRBJ1-1	CASSSRGLGTEAFF	TGTGCCAGCAGTAGCAGGGGGCTTGGCACTGAAGCTTTCTTT
.	.	TRBV7-9	15	TRBJ2-3	CASSSPSTSSHTQYF	TGTGCCAGCAGCTCCCCTTCTACTAGCAGCCATACGCAGTATTTT
.	.	TRBV19	12	TRBJ1-1	CASRRLNTEAFF	TGTGCCAGTCGCAGGTTGAACACTGAAGCTTTCTTT
.	TRBD1	TRBV29-1	16	TRBJ1-4	CSVAGGGRGTNEKLFF	TGCAGCGTTGCCGGAGGGGGCAGGGGGACTAATGAAAAACTGTTTTTT
.	TRBD1	TRBV9	15	TRBJ1-4	CASSPRDRGDEKLFF	TGTGCCAGCAGCCCCAGGGACAGGGGGGATGAAAAACTGTTTTTT
.	TRBD1	TRBV6-4	13	TRBJ1-1	CASSDSPGQEAFF	TGTGCCAGCAGTGACTCACCGGGACAGGAAGCTTTCTTT
.	.	TRBV2	11	TRBJ1-1	CASNGGAEAFF	TGTGCCAGCAACGGGGGGGCTGAAGCTTTCTTT
.	.	TRBV25-1	15	TRBJ2-7	CASSEWASAAYEQYF	TGTGCCAGCAGTGAATGGGCTAGCGCCGCCTACGAGCAGTACTTC
.	.	TRBV10-1	16	TRBJ2-2	CASSDHYKRNTGELFF	TGCGCCAGCAGTGACCATTATAAGCGGAACACCGGGGAGCTGTTTTTT
.	TRBD1	TRBV30	15	TRBJ1-2	CAWGLGRRGIYGYTF	TGTGCCTGGGGACTTGGGCGCAGGGGGATCTATGGCTACACCTTC
once	TRBD1	TRBV6-5	15	TRBJ1-5	CASSTQGEGNQPQHF	TGTGCCAGCAGTACACAGGGGGAAGGCAATCAGCCCCAGCATTTT
once	.	TRBV27	13	TRBJ2-4	CASSPGLEVIQYF	TGTGCCAGCAGCCCCGGGTTGGAGGTTATTCAGTACTTC
.	TRBD2	TRBV4-2	17	TRBJ2-1	CASSQVHSGRAAREQFF	TGTGCCAGCAGCCAGGTACATAGCGGGAGGGCCGCACGGGAGCAGTTCTTC
.	.	TRBV27	16	TRBJ2-1	CASSLRGSVRYNEQFF	TGTGCCAGCAGTTTACGTGGGAGCGTCCGATACAATGAGCAGTTCTTC
.	.	TRBV19	13	TRBJ1-2	CASSLQGIGGYTF	TGTGCCAGTAGCCTACAGGGCATTGGGGGCTACACCTTC
once	.	TRBV10-2	13	TRBJ2-3	CASSAATADTQYF	TGCGCCAGCAGTGCCGCGACTGCAGATACGCAGTATTTT
.	TRBD1	TRBV4-3	18	TRBJ2-2	CASSHTRDRWENTGELFF	TGCGCCAGCAGCCATACTCGGGACAGGTGGGAGAACACCGGGGAGCTGTTTTTT
.	TRBD1	TRBV7-2	17	TRBJ1-2	CASSLILVGTGNYGYTF	TGTGCCAGCAGCTTAATTCTCGTCGGGACAGGCAACTATGGCTACACCTTC
.	.	TRBV4-1	16	TRBJ1-4	CASSQDQQDTDEKLFF	TGCGCCAGCAGCCAAGATCAGCAGGACACGGATGAAAAACTGTTTTTT
.	.	TRBV29-1	16	TRBJ2-3	CSVDRGPGVGTDTQYF	TGCAGCGTTGATCGTGGCCCCGGGGTGGGCACAGATACGCAGTATTTT
.	.	TRBV2	13	TRBJ2-5	CASSEQGRETQYF	TGTGCCAGCAGTGAACAGGGAAGAGAGACCCAGTACTTC
.	TRBD1	TRBV5-6	16	TRBJ2-7	CASSDGTVNPLYEQYF	TGTGCCAGCAGCGATGGGACAGTCAACCCCCTCTACGAGCAGTACTTC
.	.	TRBV6-6	15	TRBJ2-7	CASSYLAPSSYEQYF	TGTGCCAGCAGTTATCTAGCTCCGAGCTCCTACGAGCAGTACTTC
.	TRBD1	TRBV12-5	17	TRBJ1-6	CASGLVAEMTGNSPLHF	TGTGCTAGTGGTTTGGTGGCTGAAATGACAGGGAATTCACCCCTCCACTTT
.	TRBD1	TRBV18	14	TRBJ1-1	CASSPDRGLTEAFF	TGTGCCAGCTCACCTGACAGGGGGCTTACTGAAGCTTTCTTT
.	TRBD1	TRBV10-3	14	TRBJ2-3	CASARDREADTQYF	TGTGCCTCAGCCCGGGACAGGGAGGCAGATACGCAGTATTTT
.	.	TRBV6-1	16	TRBJ2-5	CASSERWQSVQETQYF	TGTGCCAGCAGTGAACGTTGGCAAAGTGTACAAGAGACCCAGTACTTC
.	.	TRBV5-8	16	TRBJ2-7	CASSLGLSWSSYEQYF	TGTGCCAGCAGCTTGGGCCTTTCCTGGAGCTCCTACGAGCAGTACTTC
.	.	TRBV5-1	15	TRBJ2-2	CASSLDIANTGELFF	TGCGCCAGCAGCTTGGACATCGCGAACACCGGGGAGCTGTTTTTT
.	.	TRBV9	17	TRBJ2-1	CASSVEGGGGPRREQFF	TGTGCCAGCAGCGTAGAAGGGGGCGGGGGGCCCCGGCGTGAGCAGTTCTTC
.	.	TRBV5-5	15	TRBJ2-1	CASSLASGPPGEQFF	TGTGCCAGCAGCTTGGCGAGCGGTCCCCCGGGGGAGCAGTTCTTC
once	.	TRBV27	15	TRBJ1-5	CASSLTGIGNQPQHF	TGTGCCAGCAGTTTGACCGGGATAGGCAATCAGCCCCAGCATTTT
.	.	TRBV11-2	15	TRBJ1-2	CASSLVQGPNYGYTF	TGTGCCAGCAGCTTAGTACAGGGCCCAAACTATGGCTACACCTTC
.	TRBD1	TRBV7-3	15	TRBJ2-3	CASSRTGAVGDTQYF	TGTGCCAGCAGCAGGACAGGGGCGGTGGGAGATACGCAGTATTTT
.	.	TRBV6-6	15	TRBJ2-4	CASSYSRIGVNIQYF	TGTGCCAGCAGTTACTCGAGGATAGGGGTGAACATTCAGTACTTC
.	.	TRBV19	15	TRBJ2-1	CASSSRVYILNEQFF	TGTGCCAGTAGTAGCAGGGTTTACATTTTGAATGAGCAGTTCTTC
.	.	TRBV7-6	12	TRBJ1-4	CASSADTDKLFF	TGTGCCAGCAGCGCCGACACCGATAAACTGTTTTTT
.	TRBD1	TRBV28	16	TRBJ1-5	CASISGQGARRQPQHF	TGTGCCAGCATTTCAGGACAGGGGGCGCGTCGGCAGCCCCAGCATTTT
.	.	TRBV5-4	15	TRBJ1-6	CASSLQGSYNSPLHF	TGTGCCAGCAGCCTACAGGGTTCCTATAATTCACCCCTCCACTTT
.	TRBD1	TRBV5-8	17	TRBJ2-5	CASSLGQGILLGETQYF	TGTGCCAGCAGCCTGGGACAGGGGATTTTGCTAGGAGAGACCCAGTACTTC
.	TRBD1	TRBV5-1	13	TRBJ1-3	CASRTGEGNTIYF	TGCGCCAGCAGGACAGGGGAAGGAAACACCATATATTTT
once	.	TRBV2	14	TRBJ2-2	CASSPRPGTGELFF	TGTGCCAGCAGTCCTAGACCGGGGACCGGGGAGCTGTTTTTT
.	TRBD1	TRBV10-3	14	TRBJ2-2	CAISDATGAGELFF	TGTGCCATCAGTGACGCCACAGGGGCCGGGGAGCTGTTTTTT
.	.	TRBV6-1	15	TRBJ1-3	CASRFRGNSGNTIYF	TGTGCCAGCAGGTTCAGGGGAAACTCTGGAAACACCATATATTTT
once	.	TRBV28	11	TRBJ1-6	CASSSNYHLHF	TGTGCCAGCAGTTCTAATTATCACCTCCACTTT
few	.	TRBV6-1	14	TRBJ2-2	CASSELPDTGELFF	TGTGCCAGCAGTGAACTACCCGACACCGGGGAGCTGTTTTTT
.	TRBD2	TRBV10-3	13	TRBJ2-3	CTAAGGGTDTQYF	TGTACGGCAGCGGGAGGGGGCACAGATACGCAGTATTTT
once	.	TRBV2	14	TRBJ2-3	CATIGTLRTDTQYF	TGTGCCACCATAGGGACACTCCGCACAGATACGCAGTATTTT
.	TRBD1	TRBV5-8	16	TRBJ1-5	CASSLVGGQGHQPQHF	TGTGCCAGCAGCTTGGTTGGCGGACAGGGCCATCAGCCCCAGCATTTT
.	TRBD2	TRBV12-5	17	TRBJ2-3	CASGFRGLAGGTDTQYF	TGTGCTAGTGGTTTTCGCGGACTAGCAGGCGGCACAGATACGCAGTATTTT
.	TRBD2	TRBV6-5	16	TRBJ2-5	CASSSPSGREGETQYF	TGTGCCAGCAGTTCCCCTAGCGGACGGGAGGGAGAGACCCAGTACTTC
few	TRBD2	TRBV30	14	TRBJ2-5	CAWSGGSGKETQYF	TGTGCCTGGAGTGGGGGTAGCGGGAAGGAGACCCAGTACTTC
.	.	TRBV11-1	14	TRBJ1-5	CASSLGGGNQPQHF	TGTGCCAGCAGCTTAGGGGGGGGCAATCAGCCCCAGCATTTT
.	.	TRBV6-5	16	TRBJ1-5	CASSYSYETGGQPQHF	TGTGCCAGCAGTTACTCGTATGAGACAGGCGGGCAGCCCCAGCATTTT
.	TRBD1	TRBV19	13	TRBJ1-5	CASSTGGTQPQHF	TGTGCCAGTAGTACAGGGGGCACTCAGCCCCAGCATTTT